This T cell receptor (beta chain) was retrieved from a study of OX40 agonist ivuxolimab in advanced cancers. About the research overall: Patients were infused with ivuxolimab every 2 weeks at 0.01 to 10 mg/kg.

Findings and limits, study-wide: At 0.1 to 3.0 mg/kg and by week 6, clonal expansion occurred in CD4+ and CD8+ blood T cells.

Remarks on this clone: Its antigen remains unidentified.

Germline-derived CDR1 and CDR2 are KGHSH and LQKENI. Trimming removed 4 bases from V and 3 bases from J; junction bases left unmatched: 2. The CDR3 spans 14 residues. The table came from immunoSEQ multiplex PCR; TCRdb's copy has only in-frame clones and leaves some out. Of approximately 70,000 clones listed, 85% are singletons. This chain links TRBV18 with TRBJ2-3; 9 nucleotides match TRBD2. The starting material was CD4+ or CD8+ T cells sorted from blood, obtained in a trial of the OX40 agonist ivuxolimab. The clonotype originates from an adult with an advanced solid tumor such as melanoma, head and neck, liver or kidney cancer. The CDR3 sequence is CASSLLAGTDTQYF. CDR3 in DNA: TGTGCCAGCTCACTGCTAGCGGGGACAGATACGCAGTATTTT.